This paragraph covers one T cell receptor (beta chain) sequence. Its antigen is as yet unknown. One junction end does not reproduce the germline sequence, and a read error may be involved. This sample was taken from a study of post-analysis software for immune sequencing data. Tagging with unique molecular identifiers was a feature of the TCR beta cDNA libraries. TCRdb fed the PCR reads into MiXCR, producing one record per CDR3 protein. This table has 380,000 or so distinct CDR3 sequences, roughly 35% appearing once. CDR1 and CDR2 from the germline V gene are SEHNR and FQNEAQ (reference sequence). This CDR3 spans 11 amino acids. Overall study results and limits: TRBV segments more frequent in patients than in controls numbered a few and included TRBV5-6, TRBV5-1 and TRBV20-1. Multiple sclerosis patients showed significantly lower normalized Chao1 diversity than controls did.

The specimen sequenced was blood. The sequence derives from a girl aged 10 to 17 with multiple sclerosis. The chain employs TRBV7-9 and TRBJ2-7, with D uncertain. In DNA form, the CDR3 reads TGTGTCAGCAGCTCCCTCCAGGAGCAGTACTTC. Protein product: CVSSSLQEQYF.